The TCR beta chain under discussion was sequenced for a study of regulatory T cells in long-lasting Graves disease. Study findings and constraints: The small sample size may have reduced accuracy.

Documented time point: newly diagnosed GD, antithyroid drugs for less than 3 months. The TCR library was made from RNA extracted from PBMCs. Construction of TCR beta libraries relied on iRepertoire HTBI primers and on Arm-PCR targeting CDR3 regions. TCRdb ran MiXCR on the multiplex PCR reads and lists one entry per CDR3 protein. The repertoire includes 550,000 to 650,000 distinct CDR3 sequences, roughly 16% of them detected once, and about 12% sits in the top ten. There are a few counts of this clonotype. Its antigen is not known. This CDR3 is 14 amino acids long. The V and J ends lost 11 bases and 9 bases, in that order; junction bases with no gene match: 10. Germline CDR1 reads LNHDA; CDR2 reads SQIVND (reference sequence). The sample was also linked to a second study, of T cells in Graves' hyperthyroidism and ophthalmopathy. That study reports: An absence of ophthalmopathy progression within 18 months meant stable Graves' hyperthyroidism. Each diagnosis was grounded in clinical symptoms, serum thyroxine and TRAb, thyroid ultrasound, and orbital computed tomography.

The specimen was peripheral blood mononuclear cells (PBMCs), collected at new diagnosis, from a patient treated with antithyroid drugs. V gene TRBV19 combines with J gene TRBJ2-1; 13 bases line up with TRBD2. The sequence was collected from a man younger than 30 with Graves disease. The CDR3 loop reads CASGLAGDYGEQFF. The CDR3 DNA follows: TGTGCCTCCGGACTAGCGGGAGACTATGGTGAGCAGTTCTTC.